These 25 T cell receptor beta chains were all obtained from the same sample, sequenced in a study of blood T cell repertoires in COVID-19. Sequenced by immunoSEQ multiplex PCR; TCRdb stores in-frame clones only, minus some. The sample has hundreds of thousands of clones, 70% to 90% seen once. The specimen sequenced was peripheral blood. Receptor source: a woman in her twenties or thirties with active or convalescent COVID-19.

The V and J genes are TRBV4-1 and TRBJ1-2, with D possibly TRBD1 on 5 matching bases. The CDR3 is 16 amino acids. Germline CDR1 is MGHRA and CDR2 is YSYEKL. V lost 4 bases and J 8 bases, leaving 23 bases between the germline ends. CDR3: CASSPGPAGPSQGYTF. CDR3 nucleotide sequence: TGCGCCAGCAGCCCCGGGCCGGCAGGGCCCTCCCAAGGCTACACCTTC.

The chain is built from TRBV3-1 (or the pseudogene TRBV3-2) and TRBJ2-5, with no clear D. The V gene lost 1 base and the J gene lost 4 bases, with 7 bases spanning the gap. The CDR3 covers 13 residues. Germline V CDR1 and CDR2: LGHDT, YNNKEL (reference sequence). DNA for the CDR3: TGTGCCAGCAGCCAAGGTAGCATAGAGACCCAGTACTTC. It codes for CASSQGSIETQYF.

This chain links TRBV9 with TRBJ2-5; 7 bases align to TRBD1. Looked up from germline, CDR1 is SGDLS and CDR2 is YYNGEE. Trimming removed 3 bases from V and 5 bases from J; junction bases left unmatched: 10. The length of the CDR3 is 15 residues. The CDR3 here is CASSAVGGQGETQYF. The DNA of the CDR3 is TGTGCCAGCAGCGCCGTAGGGGGCCAAGGGGAGACCCAGTACTTC.

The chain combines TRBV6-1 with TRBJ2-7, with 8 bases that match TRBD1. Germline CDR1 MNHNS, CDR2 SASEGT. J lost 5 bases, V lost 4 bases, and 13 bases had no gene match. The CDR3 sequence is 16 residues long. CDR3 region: CASSGHGRTGSHEQYF. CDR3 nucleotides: TGTGCCAGCAGTGGCCACGGCAGGACAGGGTCCCACGAGCAGTACTTC.

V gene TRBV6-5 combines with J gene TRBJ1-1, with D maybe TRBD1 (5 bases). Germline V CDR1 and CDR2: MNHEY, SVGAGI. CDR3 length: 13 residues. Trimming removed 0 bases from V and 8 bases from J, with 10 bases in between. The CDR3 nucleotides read TGTGCCAGCAGTTACTCCCTCGACAGAGAAGCTTTCTTT. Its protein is CASSYSLDREAFF.

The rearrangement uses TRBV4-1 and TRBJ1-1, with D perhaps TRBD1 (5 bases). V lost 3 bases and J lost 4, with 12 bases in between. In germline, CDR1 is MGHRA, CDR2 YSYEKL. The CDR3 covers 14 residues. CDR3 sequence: CASSHPGVGTEAFF. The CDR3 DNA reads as TGCGCCAGCAGCCATCCGGGGGTCGGCACTGAAGCTTTCTTT.

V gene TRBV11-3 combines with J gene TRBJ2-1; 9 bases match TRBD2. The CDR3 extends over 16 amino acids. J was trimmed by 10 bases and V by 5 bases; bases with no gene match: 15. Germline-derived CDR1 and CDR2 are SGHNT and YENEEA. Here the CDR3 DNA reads TGTGCCAGCAGCCCCCCCATGGCTAGCGGGATCCGCGAGCAGTTCTTC. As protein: CASSPPMASGIREQFF.

CDR3 sequence reads: CASRHRERNTEAFF. CDR3 coding DNA: TGTGCCAGCAGACACCGGGAGCGGAACACTGAAGCTTTCTTT. The V gene is TRBV2, the J gene TRBJ1-1, with D unclear. Germline V CDR1 and CDR2: SNHLY, FYNNEI. The CDR3 covers 14 residues. The ends were cut back, 6 bases at V and 1 base at J, with 12 bases in the middle.

The CDR3 DNA reads TGTGCCAGCAGTCCGGGGAATAATTCACCCCTCCACTTT. This translates into CASSPGNNSPLHF. V usage is TRBV12-3 or TRBV12-4 and J usage is TRBJ1-6; D unclear. V was trimmed by 5 bases and J by 5 bases, leaving 7 bases between them. CDR3 length: 13 residues.

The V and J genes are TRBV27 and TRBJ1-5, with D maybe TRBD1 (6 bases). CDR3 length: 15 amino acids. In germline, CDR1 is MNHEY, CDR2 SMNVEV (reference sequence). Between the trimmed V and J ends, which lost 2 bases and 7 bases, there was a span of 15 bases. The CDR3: CASSLVSGARQPQHF. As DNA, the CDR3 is TGTGCCAGCAGTTTAGTTTCAGGGGCTAGGCAGCCCCAGCATTTT.

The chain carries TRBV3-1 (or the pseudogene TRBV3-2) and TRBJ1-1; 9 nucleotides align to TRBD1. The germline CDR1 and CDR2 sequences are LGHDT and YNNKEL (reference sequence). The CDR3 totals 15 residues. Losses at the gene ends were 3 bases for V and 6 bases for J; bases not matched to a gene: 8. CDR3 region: CASSHTTGGLAEAFF. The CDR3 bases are TGTGCCAGCAGCCACACTACAGGGGGCTTGGCTGAAGCTTTCTTT.

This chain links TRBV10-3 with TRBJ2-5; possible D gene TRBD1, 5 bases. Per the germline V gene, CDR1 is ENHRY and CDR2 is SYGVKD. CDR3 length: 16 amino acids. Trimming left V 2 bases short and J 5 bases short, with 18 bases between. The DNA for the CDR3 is TGTGCCATCAGTGAGCTGACAGCCTCCGTCGGGGAGACCCAGTACTTC. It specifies CAISELTASVGETQYF.

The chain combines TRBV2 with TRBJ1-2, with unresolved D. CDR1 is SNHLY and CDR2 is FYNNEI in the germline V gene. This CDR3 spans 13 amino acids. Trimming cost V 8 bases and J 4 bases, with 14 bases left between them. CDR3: CASFFPKSYGYTF. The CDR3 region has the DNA TGTGCCAGCTTTTTCCCGAAGAGCTATGGCTACACCTTC.

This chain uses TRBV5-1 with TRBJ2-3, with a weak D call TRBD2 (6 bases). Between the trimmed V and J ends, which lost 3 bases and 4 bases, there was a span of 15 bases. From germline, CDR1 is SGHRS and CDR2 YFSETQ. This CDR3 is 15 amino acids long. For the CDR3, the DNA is TGCGCCAGCAGCTCTGTACCAGGAGGGGCAGATACGCAGTATTTT. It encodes CASSSVPGGADTQYF.

In DNA form, the CDR3 reads TGTGCCAGCAGCTTGGGAAGTCCCGGGACAGGGCTTGAAGCTTTCTTT. This encodes CASSLGSPGTGLEAFF. J is TRBJ1-1 and V is TRBV5-8; TRBD1 matches 9 bases. The length of the CDR3 is 16 residues. Germline V gene data show CDR1 as SGHTS and CDR2 as YDEGEE. V gave up 0 bases and J gave up 7 bases; unmatched junction bases: 10.

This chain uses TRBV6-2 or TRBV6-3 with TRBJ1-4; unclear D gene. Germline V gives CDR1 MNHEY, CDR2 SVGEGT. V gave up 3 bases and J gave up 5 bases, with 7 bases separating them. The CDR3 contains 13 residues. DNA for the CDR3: TGTGCCAGCAGTTATTTTTCGAATGAAAAACTGTTTTTT. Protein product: CASSYFSNEKLFF.

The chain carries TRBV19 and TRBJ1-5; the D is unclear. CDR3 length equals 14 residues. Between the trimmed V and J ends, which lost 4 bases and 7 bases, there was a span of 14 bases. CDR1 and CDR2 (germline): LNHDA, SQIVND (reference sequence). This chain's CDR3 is CASSKRELWQPQHF. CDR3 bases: TGTGCCAGTAGTAAAAGGGAGCTTTGGCAGCCCCAGCATTTT. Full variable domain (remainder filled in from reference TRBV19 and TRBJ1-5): DGGITQSPKYLFRKEGQNVTLSCEQNLNHDAMYWYRQDPGQGLRLIYYSQIVNDFQKGDIAEGYSVSREKKESFPLTVTSAQKNPTAFYLCASSKRELWQPQHFGDGTRLSIL.

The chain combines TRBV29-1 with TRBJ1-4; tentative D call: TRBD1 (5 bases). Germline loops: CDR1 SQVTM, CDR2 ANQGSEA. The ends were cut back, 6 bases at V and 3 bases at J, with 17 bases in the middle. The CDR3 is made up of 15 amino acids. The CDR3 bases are TGCAGCGTGCGAGCGGGCGGGGGGGCTAATGAAAAACTGTTTTTT. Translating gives CSVRAGGGANEKLFF.

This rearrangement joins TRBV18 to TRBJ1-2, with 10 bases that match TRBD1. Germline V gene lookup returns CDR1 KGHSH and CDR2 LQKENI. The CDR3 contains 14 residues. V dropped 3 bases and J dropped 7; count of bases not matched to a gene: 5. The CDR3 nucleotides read TGTGCCAGCTCACCCGGGACAGGGGCGGTTGGCTACACCTTC. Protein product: CASSPGTGAVGYTF.

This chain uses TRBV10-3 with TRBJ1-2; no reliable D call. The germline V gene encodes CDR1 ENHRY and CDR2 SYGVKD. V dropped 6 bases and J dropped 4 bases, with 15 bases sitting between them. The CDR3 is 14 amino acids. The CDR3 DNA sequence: TGTGCCATCAGAGAGGGAGGTTCAACCTATGGCTACACCTTC. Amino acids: CAIREGGSTYGYTF.

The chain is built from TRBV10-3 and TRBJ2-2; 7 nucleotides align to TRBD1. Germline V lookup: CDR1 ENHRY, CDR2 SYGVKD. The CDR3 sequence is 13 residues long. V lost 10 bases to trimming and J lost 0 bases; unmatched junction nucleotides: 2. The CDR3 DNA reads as TGTGCCACCGGGACAGCGAACACCGGGGAGCTGTTTTTT. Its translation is CATGTANTGELFF.

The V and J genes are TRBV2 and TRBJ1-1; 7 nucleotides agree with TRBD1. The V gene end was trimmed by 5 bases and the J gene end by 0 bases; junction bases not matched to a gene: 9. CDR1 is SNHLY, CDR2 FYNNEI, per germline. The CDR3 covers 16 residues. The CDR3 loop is CASSRDSYGLNTEAFF. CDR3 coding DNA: TGTGCCAGCAGTAGGGACAGTTACGGTTTGAACACTGAAGCTTTCTTT.

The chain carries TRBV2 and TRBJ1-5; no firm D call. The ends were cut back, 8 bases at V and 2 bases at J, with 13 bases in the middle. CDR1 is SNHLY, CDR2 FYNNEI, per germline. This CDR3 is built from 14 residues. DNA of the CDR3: TGTGCCAGCCGGACTTGGGAGGGCAATCAGCCCCAGCATTTT. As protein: CASRTWEGNQPQHF.

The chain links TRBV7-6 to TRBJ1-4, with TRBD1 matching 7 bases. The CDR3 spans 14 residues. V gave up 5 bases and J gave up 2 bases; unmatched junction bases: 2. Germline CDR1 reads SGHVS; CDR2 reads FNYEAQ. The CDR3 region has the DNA TGTGCCAGCAGCCCGGACAGGACTAATGAAAAACTGTTTTTT. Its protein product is CASSPDRTNEKLFF.

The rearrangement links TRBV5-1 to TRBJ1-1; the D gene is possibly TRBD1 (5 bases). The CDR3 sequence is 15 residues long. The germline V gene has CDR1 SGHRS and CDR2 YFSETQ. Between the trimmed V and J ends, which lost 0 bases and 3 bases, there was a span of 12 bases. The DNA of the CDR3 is TGCGCCAGCAGCTTGGTTGCGGGAGGGGACACTGAAGCTTTCTTT. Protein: CASSLVAGGDTEAFF.